The TCR beta chain under discussion was sequenced for a study of CXCR3-negative and CXCR3-positive naive CD8 T cells. Study-level results: Cryopreserved cells partially lost CXCR3 expression, and fresh PBMCs were used in most assays.

Worth noting for this clonotype: As yet, its antigen is unknown.

The CDR3 covers 14 residues. Germline loops: CDR1 LGHNA, CDR2 YNFKEQ. It was by 5' RACE with UMI labels that the TRB cDNA libraries were prepared. After re-calling the 5' RACE reads, TCRdb lists one entry per CDR3 protein, DNA absent. The sample table includes approximately 83,000 distinct CDR3 sequences. Sequencing input: naive CXCR3- CD8+ T cells from blood. The subset was: CD45RO-CCR7+CD27+CD95- naive CD8+ T cells lacking CXCR3 (TNR3-). The receptor was derived from a human donor in good health. Some clones in this sample may be carry-over from other donors' samples. The chain employs TRBV4-2 and TRBJ2-5; TCRdb indicates TRBD1, and absent DNA this call remains unverified. The CDR3 sequence: CASSQVGQQETQYF.